These 28 T cell receptor beta chains came from one sample sequenced in a study of tumor and adjacent non-tumor tissue in lung cancer. The library came from three nested PCR rounds adapted from ARM-PCR protocols. Using its own MiXCR run on the multiplex PCR reads, TCRdb lists one record per CDR3 protein. This sample has some 68,000 distinct CDR3 sequences; more than 75% occur once, and the top ten carry over 35%. RNA was extracted from bulk tissue without any cell sorting. This non-tumor lung sample came from over 3 cm beyond the tumor edge. Source material: distant non-tumor lung tissue. The receptor set was obtained from a man aged 55 to 70 with non-small cell lung cancer.

V and J are TRBV6-1 and TRBJ2-7; D perhaps matches TRBD1 (6 bases). CDR3 length: 14 amino acids. In germline, CDR1 is MNHNS, CDR2 SASEGT. The V gene lost 6 bases and the J gene lost 12 bases, with 24 bases spanning the gap. CDR3 nucleotides: TGTGCCAGCAGAGTCGGACAGAGCTCCTACGGGCGGTACTTC. Its translation is CASRVGQSSYGRYF.

This chain joins TRBV6-5 and TRBJ1-2; 11 bases agree with TRBD1. The germline V gene has CDR1 MNHEY and CDR2 SVGAGI. V was clipped by 5 bases and J by 6 bases; unmatched bases: 5. CDR3 length: 14 residues. This CDR3 is CASSRTGGADGYTF. CDR3 DNA: TGTGCCAGCAGTCGGACAGGGGGCGCCGATGGCTACACCTTC.

About this clonotype: A junction end diverges from the germline sequence, so it may reflect a read error. The rearrangement joins TRBV11-2 to TRBJ2-3, with TRBD2 as a possible D gene (5 bases). The CDR3 sequence is 13 residues long. Germline V gene lookup returns CDR1 SGHAT and CDR2 FQNNGV. The CDR3 reads CASEMGSMDRQYF. In DNA, the CDR3 is TGTGCCAGCGAGATGGGGAGTATGGATAGGCAGTATTTT.

A note on this clonotype: One end of the junction fails to match germline, which may point to a read error. This rearrangement joins TRBV12-3 or TRBV12-4 to TRBJ2-6; TRBD1 agrees at 10 bases. The CDR3 consists of 19 residues. DNA of the CDR3: TGTGCCAGCAGGCTGACGGGACAGGGGACCATCTCTGGGGCCAACGTCCTGACCTTC. The encoded protein is CASRLTGQGTISGANVLTF.

On this clonotype itself: This is likely a read error, given that the CDR3 carries no conserved phenylalanine or tryptophan at its end. The gene calls are TRBV29-1 and TRBJ1-5; 7 bases are shared with TRBD1. This CDR3 comprises 13 residues. Trimming cost V 6 bases and J 6 bases; bases outside gene matches: 8. Germline lookup yields CDR1 SQVTM and CDR2 ANQGSEA. CDR3 bases: TGCAGCGTGGGACAGAGGGGCAGTCAGCCCCAGCATTCT. This translates into CSVGQRGSQPQHS.

Comments on this clonotype: A much larger clone differs by one base, so this may be a read error. The CDR3 protein is CASSSIEFNGELFF. The CDR3 DNA sequence: TGTGCCAGCAGCTCTATAGAGTTTAACGGGGAGCTGTTTTTT. V gene TRBV11-2 combines with J gene TRBJ2-2; no definite D call. V gave up 4 bases and J gave up 7 bases, with 13 bases separating them. Per the germline V gene, CDR1 is SGHAT and CDR2 is FQNNGV. The CDR3 consists of 14 residues.

The rearrangement joins TRBV12-3 or TRBV12-4 to TRBJ2-1; a weak D match, TRBD1 (6 bases). The CDR3 is 14 amino acids. The CDR3 is CISSLSGPRGEQFF. CDR3 sequence (DNA): TGTATCAGTAGTTTAAGCGGTCCCAGGGGTGAGCAGTTCTTC.

To note about this clonotype: This sequence may be a read error, since a much larger clone differs from it by one base. The chain couples TRBV28 to TRBJ2-2; tentatively, D is TRBD1 (6 bases). Germline CDR1 MDHEN, CDR2 SYDVKM. The V and J ends lost 4 bases and 5 bases respectively, with 17 bases between them. CDR3 length equals 16 residues. CDR3 residues: CASSSRRAGETGELFF. The CDR3 DNA is TGTGCCAGCAGTTCGCGCAGGGCAGGGGAGACCGGGGAGCTGTTTTTT.

This clonotype was recorded many times. J is TRBJ2-3 and V is TRBV28, with D perhaps TRBD1 (7 bases). Looked up from germline, CDR1 is MDHEN and CDR2 is SYDVKM. This CDR3 comprises 14 residues. Trimming took 4 bases from V and 7 from J, leaving 15 bases between them. CDR3 DNA sequence: TGTGCCAGCAGTTCCAGGGGGGCGAGAAATACGCAGTATTTT. Its translation: CASSSRGARNTQYF. The variable domain in full, with the rest retrieved from reference TRBV28 and TRBJ2-3, is DVKVTQSSRYLVKRTGEKVFLECVQDMDHENMFWYRQDPGLGLRLIYFSYDVKMKEKGDIPEGYSVSREKKERFSLILESASTNQTSMYLCASSSRGARNTQYFGPGTRLTVL.

The V and J genes are TRBV7-3 and TRBJ2-3; 11 nucleotides align to TRBD2. CDR1 is SGHTA, CDR2 FQGTGA, per germline. The trim removed 5 bases at V and 2 bases at J, leaving 6 bases unmatched. The CDR3 extends over 16 amino acids. The CDR3 DNA is TGTGCCAGCAGCCCGGGACTAGCGGCGAACACAGATACGCAGTATTTT. The encoded protein is CASSPGLAANTDTQYF.

This clonotype was counted once. This clone may be a read error of a much larger clone one base away. The rearrangement links TRBV25-1 to TRBJ2-3; D is unclear. This CDR3 has 12 amino acids. From germline, CDR1 is MGHDK and CDR2 SYGVNS. The V and J ends lost 5 bases and 11 bases respectively, with 14 bases between them. CDR3 bases: TGTGCCAGCAGTTATGGTCCAGGCATGCAGTATTTT. This codes for CASSYGPGMQYF.

Details on this clonotype: A junction end diverges from the germline sequence, so it may reflect a read error. The chain recombines TRBV4-1 with TRBJ1-6; TRBD1 agrees at 8 bases. Germline V lookup: CDR1 MGHRA, CDR2 YSYEKL. The CDR3 has 16 residues. The DNA of the CDR3 is TGCCCCAGCAGCCATGTTGGACAGGGTCAGGATTCACCTCTCCACTTT. Protein product: CPSSHVGQGQDSPLHF.

In regard to this clonotype: This CDR3 is missing its conserved last phenylalanine or tryptophan, likely due to a read error. This chain connects TRBV20-1 to TRBJ2-3; TRBD2 matches at 12 bases. Germline-derived CDR1 and CDR2 are DFQATT and SNEGSKA (reference sequence). The CDR3 is made up of 16 amino acids. V shed 2 bases and J 3 bases; nucleotides not matched to a gene: 6. Here the CDR3 DNA reads TGCAGTGCTAGATCCAGGACTAGCGGGACAACAGATACGCAGTATTTA. It yields the protein CSARSRTSGTTDTQYL.

The rearrangement joins TRBV29-1 to TRBJ1-1, with TRBD1 identical over 9 bases. This CDR3 region has 13 residues. V was pared by 7 bases and J by 7 bases, with 10 bases of the junction left unmatched. Germline assignment: CDR1 SQVTM and CDR2 ANQGSEA. The CDR3 loop is CSALTGGDIEAFF. Here the CDR3 DNA reads TGCAGCGCCTTGACAGGGGGGGACATTGAAGCTTTCTTT.

About this clonotype: It is likely a read error, because the conserved phenylalanine at the end of the CDR3 is missing. The V and J genes are TRBV11-3 and TRBJ2-3; TRBD2 aligns across 8 bases. Germline values: CDR1 SGHNT, CDR2 YENEEA. The CDR3 sequence is 16 residues long. The J segment lost 0 bases and the V segment lost 8 bases, leaving 10 bases of the junction unmatched. This CDR3 reads CASHSGLADSTDTQYY. In DNA form, the CDR3 reads TGTGCCAGCCACTCCGGACTAGCAGATAGCACAGATACGCAGTATTAT.

Comment on this clonotype: Compared with germline, one end of the junction differs, possibly owing to a read error. The chain couples TRBV13 to TRBJ2-3, with D perhaps matching TRBD1 (5 bases). Germline V gene lookup returns CDR1 PRHDT and CDR2 FYEKMQ (reference sequence). This CDR3 is built from 15 residues. In DNA, the CDR3 is TGTGCCAACAGCTTAGCCAGACAGAACACAGATACGCTGTATTTT. Protein product: CANSLARQNTDTLYF.

Note on this clonotype: This CDR3 fails to terminate in the conserved phenylalanine or tryptophan, so it likely reflects a read error. This chain joins TRBV5-1 and TRBJ2-2; the match to TRBD1 covers 8 bases. After removal of 7 bases from V and 5 bases from J, the junction contained 7 bases not matched to a gene. Germline V lookup: CDR1 SGHRS, CDR2 YFSETQ. The CDR3 covers 14 residues. CDR3 DNA sequence: TGCGCCAGCGTCCCCAACAGGGGGACCGGGGAGCTGTTTCTT. This codes for CASVPNRGTGELFL.

To note about this clonotype: At one end the junction does not follow the germline gene, possibly because of a read error. The chain uses TRBV6-2 or TRBV6-3 and TRBJ2-5, with 7 bases matching TRBD2. CDR1 is MNHEY and CDR2 is SVGEGT in the germline V gene. This CDR3 is 14 amino acids long. The CDR3 DNA reads TGTGCCAGCAGCCTGCGGGAGTGGTCAGAGACCCGGTACTTC. It encodes CASSLREWSETRYF.

With respect to this clonotype: An end of the junction differs from the germline gene, which may be a read error. The genes are TRBV4-1 and TRBJ2-3; D call uncertain. Germline V gene sequence: CDR1 MGHRA, CDR2 YSYEKL. The CDR3 length is 14 residues. Here the CDR3 reads CASSQEMPTDTQYF. The CDR3 DNA reads as TGTGCCAGCAGTCAAGAGATGCCCACAGATACGCAGTATTTT.

As for this clonotype: The conserved phenylalanine or tryptophan normally closing the CDR3 is absent here, so this likely arose from a read error. The rearrangement joins TRBV6-1 to TRBJ2-3, with a weak D call TRBD2 (6 bases). V was clipped by 5 bases and J by 4 bases, with 13 bases between them. The CDR3 is 14 amino acids. The germline V gene has CDR1 MNHNS and CDR2 SASEGT. CDR3 protein: CASSYGGFPDTQYL. As DNA, the CDR3 is TGTGCCAGCAGTTACGGGGGATTCCCAGATACGCAGTATTTG.

V is TRBV5-1 and J is TRBJ2-5, with D possibly matching TRBD1 (5 bases). The CDR3 is 15 residues long. Germline CDR1 reads SGHRS; CDR2 reads YFSETQ. Trimming pared 4 bases from V and 11 bases from J, leaving 24 bases between. CDR3 sequence reads: CASSMEDSRSENQYF. CDR3 DNA sequence: TGCGCCAGCAGCATGGAAGACAGCCGGTCGGAGAATCAGTACTTC.

About this clonotype: One end of the junction is discordant with germline, which a read error may explain. J is TRBJ1-2 and V is TRBV6-6; D is undetermined. The CDR3 is made up of 16 amino acids. In germline, CDR1 is MNHNY, CDR2 SVGAGI (reference sequence). The CDR3 sequence is CVSSYSQAAANYGYTF. The CDR3 nucleotides read TGTGTCAGCAGTTACTCCCAGGCAGCAGCTAACTATGGCTACACCTTC.

The rearrangement joins TRBV9 to TRBJ2-2; D is uncertain. Germline-derived CDR1 and CDR2 are SGDLS and YYNGEE. The CDR3 has 15 residues. V lost 0 bases and J lost 1, with 7 bases in between. The CDR3 loop is CASSVGTKNTGELFF. In DNA form, the CDR3 reads TGTGCCAGCAGCGTAGGGACCAAGAACACCGGGGAGCTGTTTTTT. The full variable domain, its missing parts supplied by reference TRBV9 and TRBJ2-2, is DSGVTQTPKHLITATGQRVTLRCSPRSGDLSVYWYQQSLDQGLQFLIQYYNGEERAKGNILERFSAQQFPDLHSELNLSSLELGDSALYFCASSVGTKNTGELFFGEGSRLTVL.

This clonotype was seen ten or more times. This sequence joins TRBV28 and TRBJ2-4, with D hard to call. This CDR3 region has 15 residues. Trimming stripped 5 bases from V and 0 bases from J, with 11 bases between. Germline-derived CDR1 and CDR2 are MDHEN and SYDVKM. CDR3 in DNA: TGTGCCAGCAGTGCACTCACAGTAGCCAAAAACATTCAGTACTTC. This codes for CASSALTVAKNIQYF.

Comments on this clonotype: Given the absence of the conserved phenylalanine or tryptophan at the CDR3 end, a read error is likely. The chain combines TRBV5-4 with TRBJ1-1, with 8 bases lining up with TRBD1. CDR3 length: 14 residues. Germline CDR1 is SGHNT and CDR2 is YYREEE (reference sequence). The CDR3 is CANSLGTGLTEAFS. CDR3 nucleotide sequence: TGTGCCAACAGCTTGGGGACAGGCCTCACTGAAGCTTTCTCT.

This clonotype was seen many times. DNA for the CDR3: TGCAGTGCTAGCCGACGGGGCTTGAACACTGAAGCTTTCTTT. Protein product: CSASRRGLNTEAFF. The chain employs TRBV20-1 and TRBJ1-1; weak D call: TRBD1 (5 bases). Germline-derived CDR1 and CDR2 are DFQATT and SNEGSKA (reference sequence). The V end was cut by 3 bases, the J end by 0 bases, with 11 bases between. The CDR3 consists of 14 residues.

Note on this clonotype: At one boundary the junction diverges from the germline segment, which might be a read error. The chain has TRBV6-5 and TRBJ2-7; 8 bases agree with TRBD2. CDR3 size: 15 residues. Germline CDR1 is MNHEY and CDR2 is SVGAGI. In DNA form, the CDR3 reads TGTGCCATCAATTACTCGAAGCGGGAGACGGCCGAGCAGTGCTTC. This translates into CAINYSKRETAEQCF.

On this clonotype: The junction departs from germline at one end; a sequencing error may be responsible. The gene calls are TRBV6-5 and TRBJ2-4; D ambiguous. CDR3 size: 13 residues. Germline CDR1 MNHEY, CDR2 SVGAGI. The DNA of the CDR3 is TGTGCCAGCAGTTACTTAGCAAAAAACATTCTGTACTTC. Protein product: CASSYLAKNILYF.